These T cell receptor beta chains were read from a single sample in a study of cytomegalovirus exposure and HLA in healthy donors. The assay was immunoSEQ multiplex PCR, and TCRdb's table has in-frame clones only and misses some. The sample contains more than 45,000 clones, 75% to 90% of which appear only once. Material for sequencing was PBMCs. Every receptor here comes from a woman younger than 30 in good health and CMV-seronegative. Each CDR3 is given with its conserved first and last residue. D genes are given only for firm matches. Where a row states a size, it is once, few, many or the class of an expanded clone; other rows omit it.

TRBD1	TRBJ1-2	-	TRBV7-8	TGTGCCAGCAGCGCCAGCCGGGACAGGGCCTATGGCTACACCTTC	CASSASRDRAYGYTF
TRBD1	TRBJ1-1	-	TRBV5-1	TGCGCCAGCTCAGTTACAGGGGGCACTGAAGCTTTCTTT	CASSVTGGTEAFF
-	TRBJ1-1	-	TRBV11-3	TGTGCCAGCAGCTTCAACTTAAACACTGAAGCTTTCTTT	CASSFNLNTEAFF
-	TRBJ2-1	-	TRBV7-9	TGTGCCAGCAGCCCCTCCTGGACAGTACGCAATGAGCAGTTCTTC	CASSPSWTVRNEQFF
TRBD1	TRBJ2-2	-	TRBV4-3	TGCGCCAGCAGCCATCTCAAGGTCGGCCAGGGGGCGTTGACCGGGGAGCTGTTTTTT	CASSHLKVGQGALTGELFF
-	TRBJ2-5	-	TRBV29-1	TGCAGCTCAGCGGGCATAAAAGAGACCCAGTACTTC	CSSAGIKETQYF
TRBD2	TRBJ2-7	-	TRBV7-2	TGTGCCAGCAGCTTAGATGGCTGGACTAGCGGTCTCGAGCAGTACTTC	CASSLDGWTSGLEQYF
-	TRBJ2-5	-	TRBV7-6	TGTGCCAGCAGCCCTAGCGTTATCGAGACCCAGTACTTC	CASSPSVIETQYF
-	TRBJ2-7	-	TRBV27	TGTGCCAGCAGTTTGATCGCGAACTCCTACGAGCAGTACTTC	CASSLIANSYEQYF
TRBD1	TRBJ1-1	-	TRBV12-5	TGTGCTAGTGCACAGGGGTGGACTGAAGCTTTCTTT	CASAQGWTEAFF
-	TRBJ2-1	-	TRBV6-5	TGTGCCAGCACCAAAAGCGGAACAACGTACAATGAGCAGTTCTTC	CASTKSGTTYNEQFF
-	TRBJ2-3	-	TRBV27	TGTGCCAGCAGTAAACTAGATACAGATACGCAGTATTTT	CASSKLDTDTQYF
TRBD1	TRBJ1-2	-	TRBV15	TGTGCCACCAGCGAGTCCCGGGGACAGTACTATGGCTACACCTTC	CATSESRGQYYGYTF
TRBD2	TRBJ2-5	-	TRBV10-2	TGCGCCAGCAGTGAGACCGGGGGGGTACAAGAGACCCAGTACTTC	CASSETGGVQETQYF
-	TRBJ1-1	-	TRBV5-1	TGCGCCAGCAGCTTGGAGGCAGGGAGGCCCACTGAAGCTTTCTTT	CASSLEAGRPTEAFF
TRBD1	TRBJ1-2	-	TRBV6-5	TGTGCCAGCATGCGGGACAGGGTTCACACCTTC	CASMRDRVHTF
-	TRBJ2-7	-	TRBV23-1	TGCGCCAGCACCCCGCGCTACGAGCAGTACTTC	CASTPRYEQYF
TRBD1	TRBJ2-5	-	TRBV5-6	TGTGCCAGCAGCTTGGGGACAGGGTCTCAAGAGACCCAGTACTTC	CASSLGTGSQETQYF
TRBD2	TRBJ2-5	-	TRBV9	TGTGCCAGCAGCGTAGGGAGGGGACTAGCGCAAGAGACCCAGTACTTC	CASSVGRGLAQETQYF
TRBD1	TRBJ1-1	once	TRBV6-5	TGTGCCAGCAGTTTCGGACAGGGGAACACTGAAGCTTTCTTT	CASSFGQGNTEAFF
-	TRBJ1-1	-	TRBV6-5	TGTGCCAGCAGTTACGGGCAGCTGAACACTGAAGCTTTCTTT	CASSYGQLNTEAFF
-	TRBJ2-2	-	TRBV11-1	TGTGCCAGCAGCTTAGCGCTCAGCGCCGGGGAGCTGTTTTTT	CASSLALSAGELFF
-	TRBJ2-7	-	TRBV5-6	TGTGCCAGCAGCTTTACAGGTGCCTTCTTTACCTACGAGCAGTACTTC	CASSFTGAFFTYEQYF
TRBD1	TRBJ1-5	once	TRBV28	TGTGCCAGCAGTAACAGACAGGGGGGGCTCAGCAATCAGCCCCAGCATTTT	CASSNRQGGLSNQPQHF
-	TRBJ2-2	-	TRBV5-1	TGCGCCAGCAGTTATACGGAGCCTACCGGGGAGCTGTTTTTT	CASSYTEPTGELFF
TRBD2	TRBJ2-7	-	TRBV28	TGTGCCAGCAGTTCTGTTGGTAGCGGGAACTACGAGCAGTACTTC	CASSSVGSGNYEQYF
-	TRBJ2-3	-	TRBV7-9	TGTGCCAGCAGCTTATCGGTGGATACGCAGTATTTT	CASSLSVDTQYF
-	TRBJ1-5	-	TRBV19	TGTGCCAGTAGTATAGGGTCCCGCGGGAATCAGCCCCAGCATTTT	CASSIGSRGNQPQHF
TRBD1	TRBJ1-2	-	TRBV5-1	TGCGCCAGCAGCCCTCCGGGACAGCCTTATGGCTACACCTTC	CASSPPGQPYGYTF
TRBD1	TRBJ2-7	few	TRBV10-1	TGCGCCAGCAGTGATGGACAGGCCGGCTCCTACGAGCAGTACTTC	CASSDGQAGSYEQYF
TRBD1	TRBJ1-1	-	TRBV2	TGTGCCAGCAAAACTCAACAGGGGGCGAACACTGAAGCTTTCTTT	CASKTQQGANTEAFF
TRBD1	TRBJ1-6	-	TRBV7-8	TGTGCCAGCAGCTTGGACAGGGACGTCTATAATTCACCCCTCCACTTT	CASSLDRDVYNSPLHF
-	TRBJ1-2	-	TRBV27	TGTGCCAGCAGTTTCCCTACCACAGTTAACTATGGCTACACCTTC	CASSFPTTVNYGYTF
TRBD1	TRBJ1-2	once	TRBV5-8	TGTGCCAGCACCTACGGACAGGGGTACTATGGCTACACCTTC	CASTYGQGYYGYTF
TRBD2	TRBJ2-1	once	TRBV5-1	TGCGCCAGCAGCTCACCGGGACTAGCTAGGTGGGGGCAGTTCTTC	CASSSPGLARWGQFF
-	TRBJ1-2	-	TRBV18	TGTGCCAGCTCCGACAATAACTATGGCTACACCTTC	CASSDNNYGYTF
-	TRBJ1-1	-	TRBV27	TGTGCCAGTATTACAGGGCTTGAAGCTTTCTTT	CASITGLEAFF
-	TRBJ2-4	once	TRBV4-1	TGCGCCAGCAGCCAAGAGGGGGCAAACATTCAGTACTTC	CASSQEGANIQYF
-	TRBJ1-1	few	TRBV19	TGTGCCAGTAGCTCTACGCAAGGGAGGCGGGGAGGCACTGAAGCTTTCTTT	CASSSTQGRRGGTEAFF
-	TRBJ2-1	-	TRBV5-1	TGCGCCAGCAGCTTGGGACTAGTTAATGAGCAGTTCTTC	CASSLGLVNEQFF
-	TRBJ1-2	-	TRBV5-1	TGCGCCAGCAGCTTGGAGCGGGGACATCAATCCAACTATGGCTACACCTTC	CASSLERGHQSNYGYTF
TRBD2	TRBJ2-3	-	TRBV5-4	TGTGCCAGCAGCTTCCGGGGGGGCACAGATACGCAGTATTTT	CASSFRGGTDTQYF
-	TRBJ1-5	-	TRBV5-5	TGTGCCAGCAGCTTGGACAGGGACCAGCCCCAGCATTTT	CASSLDRDQPQHF
TRBD1	TRBJ2-1	once	TRBV12-5	TGTGCTAGTGGTTTAACAGGGGGCGCATTAAATGAGCAGTTCTTC	CASGLTGGALNEQFF
-	TRBJ1-2	-	TRBV18	TGTGCCAGCTCACCAGAGCAGGGTAACTATGGCTACACCTTC	CASSPEQGNYGYTF
-	TRBJ2-3	-	TRBV29-1	TGCAGCGTGCTAGCGAACACAGATACGCAGTATTTT	CSVLANTDTQYF
TRBD2	TRBJ2-2	-	TRBV9	TGTGCCAGCAGCGTACGTACTAGCGGCCTAACCGGGGAGCTGTTTTTT	CASSVRTSGLTGELFF
-	TRBJ1-5	-	TRBV5-4	TGTGCCAGCAGCTTGGCAGGGGATAGCAATCAGCCCCAGCATTTT	CASSLAGDSNQPQHF
-	TRBJ1-4	once	TRBV5-1	TGCGCCAGCAGCTTGGGTGGCGGGCAGCTTAATGAAAAACTGTTTTTT	CASSLGGGQLNEKLFF
-	TRBJ2-3	-	TRBV7-9	TGTGCCAGCAGCCCGCGGGGGCCAGATACGCAGTATTTT	CASSPRGPDTQYF
-	TRBJ1-3	-	TRBV4-3	TGCGCCAGCAGCCAAGATCAGGTCCCCTCCTCTGGAAACACCATATATTTT	CASSQDQVPSSGNTIYF
TRBD2	TRBJ2-1	-	TRBV2	TGTGCCAGCAGCGACCTCGCCGGGAGGGCCTTGGATGAGCAGTTCTTC	CASSDLAGRALDEQFF
TRBD1	TRBJ1-2	-	TRBV28	TGTGCCAGCAGTTCGCCGGGACAGGGGGCGGGCCACTATGGCTACACCTTC	CASSSPGQGAGHYGYTF